This T cell receptor beta chain was identified during a study of OX40 agonist ivuxolimab in advanced cancers. Study at large: The study treated patients with ivuxolimab, an agonistic anti-OX40 (CD134) antibody. Mean age approximately 59 years, range about 23 to 85; approximately 80% male. Enrollees could have had prior anti-PD-1, anti-PD-L1 or anti-CTLA-4 therapy, which more than 30% had received. Overall study findings and caveats: At 0.1 to 3.0 mg/kg and by week 6, clonal expansion occurred in CD4+ and CD8+ blood T cells.

Clones were read by immunoSEQ multiplex PCR, and TCRdb kept only the in-frame ones, dropping some. The table lists roughly 50,000 clones, approximately 85% of them singletons. Comment on this clone: Its antigen is currently unknown.

The ends were cut back, 0 bases at V and 0 bases at J, with 7 bases in the middle. CDR1 and CDR2 (germline): SGHRS, YFSETQ. This CDR3 has 15 residues. The material was CD4+ or CD8+ T cells sorted from blood, obtained in a trial of the OX40 agonist ivuxolimab. The receptor was derived from an adult with an advanced solid tumor such as melanoma, head and neck, liver or kidney cancer. This sequence joins TRBV5-1 and TRBJ1-3; D is undetermined. The DNA for the CDR3 is TGCGCCAGCAGCTTGGGACAATCCTCTGGAAACACCATATATTTT. Translating it yields CASSLGQSSGNTIYF.